This record looks at one TCR beta chain sequence and its context. This sample was taken from a study of CD8 T cell repertoires and HIV-1 epitope variants. Per the germline V gene, CDR1 is SGHRS and CDR2 is YFSETQ. Trimming cost V 4 bases and J 5 bases, with 16 bases left between them. The CDR3 extends over 15 amino acids. The method was immunoSEQ multiplex PCR; TCRdb's version includes in-frame clones alone and lacks a portion of them. The sample includes 90,000 or so clones, 60% to 80% of them seen just once. Sequenced material: uncultured baseline CD8+ T cells from peripheral blood mononuclear cells (PBMCs). The clonotype comes from a male donor with HIV. V gene TRBV5-1 combines with J gene TRBJ2-1, with D hard to call. The CDR3 nucleotides are TGCGCCAGCAGCCCTTATCCTCGTCGGGACAATGAGCAGTTCTTC. Translated, it gives CASSPYPRRDNEQFF.